The text below deals with one T cell receptor beta chain. What it recognizes is unknown. The 5'RACE method, run with constant-segment primers, produced TCR alpha and TCR beta cDNA libraries (carrying sample barcodes and UMIs). TCRdb redid the calling of the 5' RACE reads with MiXCR, one entry per CDR3 protein. The table shows about 150,000 distinct CDR3 sequences, with about 23% occurring only once. The entry originates in a study of T-cell memory formation after mild COVID-19. Study observations and caveats: Contracting clones, day 15 to 85, had balanced CD4/CD8, and later expanders favored CD4+. Prior to infection, memory already included some responding clones, suggesting cross-reactive memory joined.

V gave up 5 bases and J gave up 4 bases; unmatched junction bases: 7. The germline V gene encodes CDR1 SGHVS and CDR2 FNYEAQ. This CDR3 is 16 amino acids long. The chain uses TRBV7-6 and TRBJ2-3; 12 nucleotides align to TRBD2. Sequences were obtained from PBMCs or a T cell subset sorted from them (not recorded which). This TCR came from an adult woman who had mild COVID-19 (a few samples of this study predate the infection). Cell type and time point are not known. In DNA form, the CDR3 reads TGTGCCAGCAGCGCCTCGACTAGCGGGGGACCAGATACGCAGTATTTT. Its translation: CASSASTSGGPDTQYF.